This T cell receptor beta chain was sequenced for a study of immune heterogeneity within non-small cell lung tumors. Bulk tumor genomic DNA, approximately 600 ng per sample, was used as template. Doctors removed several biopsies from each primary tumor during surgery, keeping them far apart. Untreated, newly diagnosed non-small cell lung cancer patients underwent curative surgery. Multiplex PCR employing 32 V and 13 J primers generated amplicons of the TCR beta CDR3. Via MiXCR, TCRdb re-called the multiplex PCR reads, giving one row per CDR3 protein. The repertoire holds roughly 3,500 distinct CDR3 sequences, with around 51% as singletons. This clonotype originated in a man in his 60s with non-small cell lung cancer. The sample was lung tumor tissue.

CDR3 sequence: CASSPGTSFFHF. The CDR3 DNA reads TGTGCCAGCAGTCCCGGGACTTCTTTTTTCCACTTT. V usage is TRBV2 and J usage is TRBJ1-6; the D gene is possibly TRBD1 (5 bases). The ends were cut back, 5 bases at V and 17 bases at J, with 16 bases in the middle. The CDR3 covers 12 residues. Germline V gives CDR1 SNHLY, CDR2 FYNNEI.